These 25 T cell receptor beta chains were sequenced from one sample in a study of vaccination effects on CD4 cells after COVID-19. Their antigens are not known. The table came from immunoSEQ multiplex PCR; TCRdb's copy has only in-frame clones and leaves some out. Among 20,000 to 25,000 clones listed, roughly 70% were seen once. The ViraFEST assay expanded antigen-specific CD4+ T cells with viral peptide pools before sequencing. At the end of 10 days of culture, CD4+ T cells were isolated. Vaccinees lacked prior SARS-CoV-2 infection and tested negative for nucleocapsid antibodies. The sample here was CD4+ T cells from PBMCs cultured with HCoV-NL63 spike peptides, taken before COVID-19 vaccination. Source of these receptors: a human donor who received a COVID-19 vaccine.

This chain links TRBV5-6 with TRBJ2-2, with 10 bases fitting TRBD2. V lost 2 bases, J lost 5 bases, and 3 bases stayed unmatched. The germline V gene has CDR1 SGHDT and CDR2 YYEEEE. CDR3 length: 15 residues. CDR3 sequence: CASSLAGGRTGELFF. CDR3 in DNA: TGTGCCAGCAGCTTAGCGGGGGGGCGGACCGGGGAGCTGTTTTTT.

The rearrangement links TRBV7-9 to TRBJ1-1; D perhaps matches TRBD1 (5 bases). In germline, CDR1 is SEHNR, CDR2 FQNEAQ (reference sequence). The CDR3 has 12 residues. Trimming cost V 5 bases and J 7 bases, with 11 bases left between them. The CDR3 nucleotides read TGTGCCAGCAGCCGCGGTACAGGTGAAGCTTTCTTT. Amino acid sequence: CASSRGTGEAFF.

The CDR3, as DNA: TGTGCCAGTAGTATGGGGACGGCGTCCTACGAGCAGTACTTC. It yields the protein CASSMGTASYEQYF. The chain links TRBV19 to TRBJ2-7, with D perhaps matching TRBD1 or TRBD2 (5 bases each). Germline CDR1 reads LNHDA; CDR2 reads SQIVND (reference sequence). The CDR3 runs to 14 residues. Trimming stripped 3 bases from V and 1 base from J, with 10 bases between.

The chain uses TRBV18 and TRBJ2-3; no clear D gene. Germline CDR1 and CDR2: KGHSH and LQKENI. V was clipped by 2 bases and J by 4 bases, with 4 bases between them. The CDR3 totals 12 residues. This CDR3 reads CASSPAADTQYF. CDR3 nucleotides: TGTGCCAGCTCACCAGCGGCAGATACGCAGTATTTT. Variable domain in full (rest from reference TRBV18 and TRBJ2-3): NAGVMQNPRHLVRRRGQEARLRCSPMKGHSHVYWYRQLPEEGLKFMVYLQKENIIDESGMPKERFSAEFPKEGPSILRIQQVVRGDSAAYFCASSPAADTQYFGPGTRLTVL.

This clone was found once. Written as DNA, the CDR3 is TGTGCCAGCAACACAGGGAACTATGGCTACACCTTC. Translating gives CASNTGNYGYTF. The chain links TRBV5-4 to TRBJ1-2, with D possibly matching TRBD1 (6 bases). The CDR3 extends over 12 amino acids. Deletions cut 6 bases from V and 2 bases from J, with 8 bases between. Per the germline V gene, CDR1 is SGHNT and CDR2 is YYREEE (reference sequence).

The chain joins TRBV25-1 to TRBJ2-2; the match to TRBD2 covers 9 bases. Trimming took 4 bases from V and 6 from J; bases not matched to a gene: 6. Germline CDR1 MGHDK, CDR2 SYGVNS. The CDR3 spans 15 residues. CDR3: CASSGGTSFAGELFF. Written as DNA, the CDR3 is TGTGCCAGCAGTGGGGGGACTAGCTTTGCCGGGGAGCTGTTTTTT.

The chain uses TRBV6-1 and TRBJ2-5, with D unclear. Trimming took 2 bases from V and 5 from J, leaving 9 bases between them. Looked up from germline, CDR1 is MNHNS and CDR2 is SASEGT. The CDR3 has 13 residues. The CDR3 is CASSESYVETQYF. The CDR3 bases are TGTGCCAGCAGTGAAAGTTACGTGGAGACCCAGTACTTC.

The chain carries TRBV4-2 and TRBJ1-2; 8 bases agree with TRBD1. Per germline, CDR1 LGHNA and CDR2 YNFKEQ. V lost 1 base to trimming and J lost 6 bases; unmatched junction nucleotides: 10. This CDR3 region has 16 residues. This CDR3 is CASSQVSGQGRNGYTF. DNA of the CDR3: TGTGCCAGCAGCCAAGTTTCCGGACAGGGACGGAATGGCTACACCTTC.

The rearrangement links TRBV7-2 to TRBJ2-2; D is uncertain. Trimming removed 1 base from V and 2 bases from J, with 5 bases in between. CDR1 is SGHTA and CDR2 is FQGNSA in the germline V gene. The CDR3 has 14 residues. CDR3 in amino acids: CASSLGGNTGELFF. The CDR3 DNA follows: TGTGCCAGCAGCTTAGGCGGCAACACCGGGGAGCTGTTTTTT.

This clone was counted only a few times. The chain is built from TRBV30 and TRBJ1-6; D is unclear. The CDR3 covers 10 residues. CDR1 GTSNPN and CDR2 SVGIG come from the germline V gene (reference sequence). The V end lost 5 bases, the J end lost 14 bases, and 10 bases lay between the germline ends. CDR3 residues: CAWALGALHF. CDR3 bases: TGTGCCTGGGCGCTTGGGGCCCTCCACTTT. Together with reference TRBV30 and TRBJ1-6, the CDR3 gives the full variable domain: SQTIHQWPATLVQPVGSPLSLECTVEGTSNPNLYWYRQAAGRGLQLLFYSVGIGQISSEVPQNLSASRPQDRQFILSSKKLLLSDSGFYLCAWALGALHFGNGTRLTVT.

This sequence joins TRBV5-4 and TRBJ1-6; no clear D. The V and J ends lost 0 bases and 4 bases respectively, with 8 bases between them. Germline lookup yields CDR1 SGHNT and CDR2 YYREEE (reference sequence). The CDR3 is 15 residues long. CDR3 DNA sequence: TGTGCCAGCAGCTTGGTCGGAATTTATAATTCACCCCTCCACTTT. Amino acids: CASSLVGIYNSPLHF.

A note on this clone: Relative to the germline gene, one junction end is altered; a read error may explain this. The chain carries TRBV11-2 and TRBJ2-2, with no clear D. The germline V gene has CDR1 SGHAT and CDR2 FQNNGV. CDR3 length: 14 amino acids. The CDR3 sequence: CASSPMGNTEELFF. CDR3 in DNA: TGTGCCAGCAGCCCAATGGGGAACACCGAGGAGCTGTTTTTT.

This rearrangement joins TRBV30 to TRBJ1-3; D is undetermined. CDR3 length equals 15 residues. Trimming shortened V by 4 bases and J by 0 bases, and 13 bases separated the two germline ends. The V gene's germline CDR1 is GTSNPN and CDR2 SVGIG (reference sequence). CDR3 in DNA: TGTGCCTGGACTTTCCTCGGCTCCTCTGGAAACACCATATATTTT. Translation: CAWTFLGSSGNTIYF.

This clone has just one count. V usage is TRBV20-1 and J usage is TRBJ2-7, with D possibly being TRBD2 (6 bases). The V gene's germline CDR1 is DFQATT and CDR2 SNEGSKA (reference sequence). CDR3 length: 11 amino acids. V shed 5 bases and J shed 4 bases, with 9 bases lying between them. The chain's CDR3 is CSAGTFYEQYF. CDR3 bases: TGCAGTGCTGGGACTTTTTACGAGCAGTACTTC.

The chain recombines TRBV11-2 with TRBJ1-2; D may be TRBD1 (5 bases). V was cut by 2 bases and J by 3 bases, with 16 bases left in between. This CDR3 has 16 amino acids. Looked up from germline, CDR1 is SGHAT and CDR2 is FQNNGV. CDR3 region: CASSLSARVGDYGYTF. CDR3 sequence (DNA): TGTGCCAGCAGCTTAAGCGCCAGGGTAGGCGACTATGGCTACACCTTC.

The chain carries TRBV29-1 and TRBJ2-3; D remains unclear. Between the trimmed V and J ends, which lost 7 bases and 0 bases, there was a span of 5 bases. This CDR3 has 11 residues. From germline, CDR1 is SQVTM and CDR2 ANQGSEA. DNA for the CDR3: TGCAGCGCCCCCAGCACAGATACGCAGTATTTT. Residues: CSAPSTDTQYF.

This chain uses TRBV14 with TRBJ1-1; D perhaps matches TRBD1 (5 bases). Germline-derived CDR1 and CDR2 are SGHDN and FVKESK. V shed 8 bases and J shed 10 bases, with 17 bases lying between them. CDR3 size: 12 residues. The CDR3 coding sequence is TGTGCCAGCCGCGGGGCGCGCGGTGGAGCTTTCTTT. As protein: CASRGARGGAFF.

V and J are TRBV19 and TRBJ1-1, with D possibly being TRBD1 (5 bases). There are 14 residues in the CDR3. V was clipped by 5 bases and J by 3 bases, with 13 bases between them. Germline lookup yields CDR1 LNHDA and CDR2 SQIVND (reference sequence). The CDR3 loop is CASSHRTGDTEAFF. DNA of the CDR3: TGTGCCAGTAGTCACAGGACCGGGGACACTGAAGCTTTCTTT.

This clone was detected once. The chain uses TRBV5-5 and TRBJ2-1, with TRBD1 identical over 9 bases. CDR3 length: 15 residues. CDR1 is SGHKS, CDR2 YYEKEE, per germline (reference sequence). The V and J ends lost 4 bases and 9 bases, in that order; junction bases with no gene match: 11. The CDR3, as DNA: TGTGCCAGCAGCCTAAGAACCGGGACAGGGATTGAGCAGTTCTTC. The encoded protein is CASSLRTGTGIEQFF.

The chain recombines TRBV5-8 with TRBJ1-5; D is unclear. The CDR3 spans 16 residues. The germline gives CDR1 SGHTS, CDR2 YDEGEE. Trimming removed 0 bases from V and 1 base from J, with 11 bases in between. The CDR3 spells CASSLAVAFSNQPQHF. CDR3 DNA: TGTGCCAGCAGCTTGGCCGTAGCTTTCAGCAATCAGCCCCAGCATTTT.

This clone was observed once. The chain links TRBV6-1 to TRBJ1-6; no reliable D call. Germline V lookup: CDR1 MNHNS, CDR2 SASEGT. The CDR3 is 15 amino acids. V was shortened by 0 bases and J by 7 bases, with 10 bases between the two germline ends. This chain's CDR3 is CASSEASRGNSPLHF. For the CDR3, the DNA is TGTGCCAGCAGTGAAGCGAGTCGGGGAAATTCACCCCTCCACTTT.

The chain couples TRBV3-1 (or the pseudogene TRBV3-2) to TRBJ2-7; tentative D call: TRBD2 (6 bases). CDR1 is LGHDT and CDR2 is YNNKEL in the germline V gene (reference sequence). The CDR3 is 16 residues long. V was pared by 4 bases and J by 1 base, with 17 bases between. In DNA, the CDR3 is TGTGCCAGCAGCCCCCAAGGGCGGGGCCGTTCCTACGAGCAGTACTTC. Protein sequence: CASSPQGRGRSYEQYF.

The rearrangement links TRBV11-3 to TRBJ2-7; 11 bases are a match to TRBD1. This CDR3 contains 14 residues. Germline V CDR1 and CDR2: SGHNT, YENEEA. J lost 5 bases, V lost 0 bases, and 0 bases had no gene match. CDR3 bases: TGTGCCAGCAGCTTAGAGGGACAGGGGGACGAGCAGTACTTC. This sequence encodes CASSLEGQGDEQYF.

V usage is TRBV6-4 and J usage is TRBJ2-5; D gene uncertain. Deletions cut 2 bases from V and 5 bases from J, with 18 bases between. The CDR3 runs to 16 residues. CDR1 is MRHNA, CDR2 SNTAGT, per germline. The CDR3: CASSDSKVAVSETQYF. The CDR3 DNA is TGTGCCAGCAGTGACAGTAAGGTGGCGGTGAGTGAGACCCAGTACTTC.

The chain is built from TRBV7-9 and TRBJ1-4; D gene unclear. The CDR3 extends over 13 amino acids. Germline V lookup: CDR1 SEHNR, CDR2 FQNEAQ (reference sequence). The ends were cut back, 1 base at V and 8 bases at J, with 8 bases in the middle. This CDR3 is CASSLGTGEKLFF. CDR3 coding DNA: TGTGCCAGCAGCTTAGGGACGGGCGAAAAACTGTTTTTT.